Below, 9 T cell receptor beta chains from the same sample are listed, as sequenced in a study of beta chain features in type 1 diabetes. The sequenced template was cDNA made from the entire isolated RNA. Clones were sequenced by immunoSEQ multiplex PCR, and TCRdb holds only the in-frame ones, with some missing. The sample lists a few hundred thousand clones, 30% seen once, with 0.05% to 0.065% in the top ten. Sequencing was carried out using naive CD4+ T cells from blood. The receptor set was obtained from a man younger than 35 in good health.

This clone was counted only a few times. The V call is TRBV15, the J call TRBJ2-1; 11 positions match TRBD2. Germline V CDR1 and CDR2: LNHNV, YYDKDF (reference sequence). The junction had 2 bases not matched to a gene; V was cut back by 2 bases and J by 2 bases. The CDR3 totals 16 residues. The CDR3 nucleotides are TGTGCCACCAGCAGACCGACTAGCGGGACCTACAATGAGCAGTTCTTC. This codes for CATSRPTSGTYNEQFF.

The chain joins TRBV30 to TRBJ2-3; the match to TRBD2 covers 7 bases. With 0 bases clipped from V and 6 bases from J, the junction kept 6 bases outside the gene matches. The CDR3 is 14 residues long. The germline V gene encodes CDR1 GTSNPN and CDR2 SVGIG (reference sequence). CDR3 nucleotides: TGTGCCTGGAGTGTGTCTAGCGGAGGGGATACGCAGTATTTT. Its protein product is CAWSVSSGGDTQYF.

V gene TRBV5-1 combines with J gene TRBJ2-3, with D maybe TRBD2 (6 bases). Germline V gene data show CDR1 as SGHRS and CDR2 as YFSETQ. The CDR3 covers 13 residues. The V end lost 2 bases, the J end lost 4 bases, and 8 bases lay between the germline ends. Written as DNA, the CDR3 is TGCGCCAGCAGCTTAAGGGAGGCAGATACGCAGTATTTT. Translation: CASSLREADTQYF. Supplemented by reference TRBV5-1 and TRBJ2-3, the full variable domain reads KAGVTQTPRYLIKTRGQQVTLSCSPISGHRSVSWYQQTPGQGLQFLFEYFSETQRNKGNFPGRFSGRQFSNSRSEMNVSTLELGDSALYLCASSLREADTQYFGPGTRLTVL.

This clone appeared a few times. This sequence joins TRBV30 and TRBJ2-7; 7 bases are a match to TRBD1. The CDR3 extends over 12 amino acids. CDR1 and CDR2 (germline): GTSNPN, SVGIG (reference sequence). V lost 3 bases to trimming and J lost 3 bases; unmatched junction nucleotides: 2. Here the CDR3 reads CAWRGQYYEQYF. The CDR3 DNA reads TGTGCCTGGAGGGGACAGTACTACGAGCAGTACTTC.

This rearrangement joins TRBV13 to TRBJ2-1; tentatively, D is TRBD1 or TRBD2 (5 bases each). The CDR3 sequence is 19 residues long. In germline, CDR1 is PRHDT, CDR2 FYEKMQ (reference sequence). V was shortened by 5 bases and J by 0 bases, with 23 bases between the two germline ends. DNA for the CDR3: TGTGCCAGCAGCATGACCCCGGGACGGAGCGCCATCTCCTACAATGAGCAGTTCTTC. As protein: CASSMTPGRSAISYNEQFF.

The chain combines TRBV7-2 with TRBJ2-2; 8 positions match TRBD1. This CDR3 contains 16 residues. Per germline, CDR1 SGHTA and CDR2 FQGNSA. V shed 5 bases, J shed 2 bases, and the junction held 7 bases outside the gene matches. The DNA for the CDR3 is TGTGCCAGCAGCCGAGCAGGGGGCCCCAACACCGGGGAGCTGTTTTTT. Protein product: CASSRAGGPNTGELFF.

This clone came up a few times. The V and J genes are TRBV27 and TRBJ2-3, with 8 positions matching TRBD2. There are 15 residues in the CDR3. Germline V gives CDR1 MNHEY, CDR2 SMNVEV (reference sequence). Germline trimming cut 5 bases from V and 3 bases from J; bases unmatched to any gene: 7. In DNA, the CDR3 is TGTGCCAGCAGTGGACTAGCCTCGTATACAGATACGCAGTATTTT. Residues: CASSGLASYTDTQYF.

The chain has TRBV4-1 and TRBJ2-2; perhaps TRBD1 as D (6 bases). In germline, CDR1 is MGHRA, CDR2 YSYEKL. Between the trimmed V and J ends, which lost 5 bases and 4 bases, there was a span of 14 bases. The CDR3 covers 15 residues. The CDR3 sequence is CASSSLGAGTGELFF. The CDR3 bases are TGCGCCAGCAGCTCACTGGGGGCCGGCACCGGGGAGCTGTTTTTT.

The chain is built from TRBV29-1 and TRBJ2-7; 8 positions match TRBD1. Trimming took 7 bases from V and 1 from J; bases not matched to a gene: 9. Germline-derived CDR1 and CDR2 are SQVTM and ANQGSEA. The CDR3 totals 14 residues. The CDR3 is CSAQGAGGSYEQYF. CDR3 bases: TGCAGCGCCCAGGGGGCAGGGGGATCCTACGAGCAGTACTTC.